The 11 T cell receptor beta chains presented below share a single source sample, sequenced in a study of CXCR3-negative and CXCR3-positive naive CD8 T cells (dated by TCRdb to between 2018 and 2021). Results the study describes overall, beyond this receptor: TRB CDR3s from CXCR3-positive naive cells showed higher hydrophobicity (lower Kidera factor 4), lower energy, and higher strength and volume indices than CXCR3-negative naive cells.

The antigens of these receptors remain unknown. The instrument was a NextSeq 550. The Human TCR Profiling Kit (MiLaboratory) was used to make UMI-labeled 5' RACE TRB cDNA libraries. TCRdb reprocessed the raw reads; every CDR3 protein sequence is a single record, and DNA is not supplied. This sample's records show 130,000 to 150,000 distinct CDR3 sequences. The ten largest clones represent 0.25% to 0.3% of the sample. Sequenced: naive CXCR3+ CD8+ T cells from blood. The label giving this sample's cell subset or site can be read as: CD45RO-CCR7+CD27+CD95- naive CD8+ T cells expressing CXCR3 (TNR3+). Receptor source: a human donor in good health. Some clones in this sample may be carry-over from other donors' samples.

This chain connects TRBV28 to TRBJ2-7; TCRdb's assignment of TRBD1 cannot be checked, as there is no DNA. The CDR3 extends over 15 amino acids. Germline assignment: CDR1 MDHEN and CDR2 SYDVKM. CDR3 protein: CASSLRQVYSYEQYF. Together with reference TRBV28 and TRBJ2-7, the CDR3 gives the full variable domain: DVKVTQSSRYLVKRTGEKVFLECVQDMDHENMFWYRQDPGLGLRLIYFSYDVKMKEKGDIPEGYSVSREKKERFSLILESASTNQTSMYLCASSLRQVYSYEQYFGPGTRLTVT.

The genes are TRBV29-1 and TRBJ2-5; TCRdb calls TRBD1, which cannot be checked without DNA. Germline CDR1 and CDR2: SQVTM and ANQGSEA. The CDR3 runs 12 residues. The CDR3 protein is CSVFGQVGTQYF.

The chain combines TRBV7-2 with TRBJ2-3; TCRdb selects TRBD1, and the lack of DNA leaves this call unchecked. The CDR3 extends over 14 amino acids. The germline CDR1 and CDR2 sequences are SGHTA and FQGNSA. CDR3: CASSFAGATDTQYF.

This chain joins TRBV7-9 and TRBJ1-4. The CDR3 loop spans 13 amino acids. Germline CDR1 and CDR2: SEHNR and FQNEAQ (reference sequence). CDR3 sequence reads: CASSLTPPEKLFF.

The J gene is TRBJ1-5, the V gene TRBV12-3 or TRBV12-4. This CDR3 has 16 amino acids. The CDR3 here is CASSLGAARALQPQHF.

CDR3 loop: CSGRDSGDEQFF. This chain uses TRBV29-1 with TRBJ2-1; TCRdb picks TRBD2, but there is no DNA to check that call. In germline, CDR1 is SQVTM, CDR2 ANQGSEA. The CDR3 totals 12 residues.

V and J are TRBV7-9 and TRBJ2-1; TCRdb returns TRBD1, unconfirmable since there is no DNA. Germline assignment: CDR1 SEHNR and CDR2 FQNEAQ (reference sequence). The CDR3 runs to 13 residues. CDR3 in amino acids: CASSARDNGEQFF. Together with reference TRBV7-9 and TRBJ2-1, the CDR3 gives the full variable domain: DTGVSQNPRHKITKRGQNVTFRCDPISEHNRLYWYRQTLGQGPEFLTYFQNEAQLEKSRLLSDRFSAERPKGSFSTLEIQRTEQGDSAMYLCASSARDNGEQFFGPGTRLTVL.

J is TRBJ2-5 and V is TRBV6-5; no DNA is available, so the TRBD1 call from TCRdb remains unchecked. CDR3 length equals 15 residues. CDR1 and CDR2 (germline): MNHEY, SVGAGI. The CDR3 protein is CASSGRGEYQETQYF.

The rearrangement links TRBV29-1 to TRBJ1-2; TCRdb proposes TRBD1, but this gene call is untestable without DNA. Looked up from germline, CDR1 is SQVTM and CDR2 is ANQGSEA. The CDR3 sequence is 14 residues long. CDR3 sequence reads: CSVDFPGELYGYTF.

The chain employs TRBV4-1 and TRBJ1-1; the D gene TCRdb calls, TRBD1, cannot be checked with no DNA. The CDR3 extends over 14 amino acids. Germline V lookup: CDR1 MGHRA, CDR2 YSYEKL. The CDR3 loop is CASSRNQGDTEAFF.

The rearrangement joins TRBV10-1 to TRBJ2-1; TCRdb gives TRBD2 as the D gene, but with no DNA this cannot be confirmed. Germline loops: CDR1 WNHNN, CDR2 SYGVQD (reference sequence). The length of the CDR3 is 13 residues. CDR3 region: CASSESVSPEQFF.